The 22 T cell receptor beta chains below all came from one sample that was sequenced in a study of T cell responses to AZD1222 COVID-19 vaccine (dated by TCRdb to the early 2020s). Libraries came from the immunoSEQ multiplex PCR assay. TCRdb stores this immuneACCESS table with in-frame sequences only. Part of the clones is absent; in the studies checked, under half of the shortfall reflects unresolved V genes, and no reason is known for the rest. The sample yields approximately 130,000 clones; 93% were counted once. Together, the top ten hold 3.1% of the sample. This specimen's time point label, per the study, means: baseline before first vaccination. This specimen consisted of peripheral blood, obtained on day 0 of AZD1222 vaccination. The source is an adult in good health.

The rearrangement links TRBV2 to TRBJ1-1, with a possible D match to TRBD1 (5 bases). V was pared by 1 base and J by 0 bases, with 9 bases between. There are 15 residues in the CDR3. The germline CDR1 and CDR2 sequences are SNHLY and FYNNEI. The CDR3 sequence is CASSEDQGMNTEAFF. The CDR3 nucleotides are TGTGCCAGCAGTGAAGATCAGGGAATGAACACTGAAGCTTTCTTT.

The rearrangement joins TRBV6-1 to TRBJ2-1; 8 bases line up with TRBD2. This CDR3 is 15 amino acids long. Trimming at V came to 1 base and at J to 7 bases, leaving 6 bases not matched to a gene. Germline V gene sequence: CDR1 MNHNS, CDR2 SASEGT. As DNA, the CDR3 is TGTGCCAGCAGTGAAGAAACGGGAGGGCGGAATGAGCAGTTCTTC. Amino acids: CASSEETGGRNEQFF.

V is TRBV28 and J is TRBJ2-7; TRBD2 aligns across 7 bases. Germline V gene sequence: CDR1 MDHEN, CDR2 SYDVKM. Trimming took 2 bases from V and 4 from J; bases not matched to a gene: 5. The CDR3 runs 14 residues. CDR3 bases: TGTGCCAGCAGTTTAGGGGGGGTCGGGTACGAGCAGTACTTC. It encodes CASSLGGVGYEQYF.

The CDR3 loop reads CASSIGVAGGETQYF. The CDR3 region has the DNA TGTGCCAGCAGCATCGGAGTAGCGGGGGGAGAGACCCAGTACTTC. The gene calls are TRBV7-9 and TRBJ2-5; the match to TRBD2 covers 10 bases. Trimming took 5 bases from V and 4 from J; bases not matched to a gene: 7. CDR1 and CDR2 from the germline V gene are SEHNR and FQNEAQ (reference sequence). This CDR3 comprises 15 residues.

The genes are TRBV19 and TRBJ2-7; TRBD2 might be the D (6 bases). CDR3 length equals 15 residues. V lost 1 base to trimming and J lost 3 bases, with 13 bases between them. The V gene's germline CDR1 is LNHDA and CDR2 SQIVND (reference sequence). CDR3 sequence: CASSIVGGAHYEQYF. For the CDR3, the DNA is TGTGCCAGTAGTATAGTGGGCGGGGCCCACTACGAGCAGTACTTC.

CDR3 sequence: CASSQYGQSSYEQYF. The DNA for the CDR3 is TGCGCCAGCAGCCAATACGGACAGTCTTCCTACGAGCAGTACTTC. The V call is TRBV4-1, the J call TRBJ2-7, with D perhaps TRBD1 (6 bases). The germline CDR1 and CDR2 sequences are MGHRA and YSYEKL. V dropped 2 bases and J dropped 1 base, with 12 bases sitting between them. CDR3 length: 15 residues.

The chain has TRBV5-8 and TRBJ2-2; D gene ambiguous. Trimming pared 2 bases from V and 3 bases from J, leaving 11 bases between. The CDR3 is made up of 15 amino acids. The germline V gene encodes CDR1 SGHTS and CDR2 YDEGEE. For the CDR3, the DNA is TGTGCCAGCAGCTTAGGTCAGGCCTACACCGGGGAGCTGTTTTTT. As protein: CASSLGQAYTGELFF.

V is TRBV2 and J is TRBJ1-2; 8 positions agree with TRBD1. The V segment lost 3 bases and the J segment 5 bases; nucleotides outside the gene matches: 8. This CDR3 has 15 residues. Germline CDR1 is SNHLY and CDR2 is FYNNEI. Written as DNA, the CDR3 is TGTGCCAGCAGTGAGAGACAGGGGTCTTGGTATGGCTACACCTTC. Protein product: CASSERQGSWYGYTF.

J is TRBJ1-2 and V is TRBV3-1 (or the pseudogene TRBV3-2); D gene uncertain. Per germline, CDR1 LGHDT and CDR2 YNNKEL (reference sequence). The CDR3 extends over 13 amino acids. V lost 1 base, J lost 7 bases, and 10 bases lay in between. The CDR3 loop reads CASSQVPGVGYTF. The CDR3 nucleotides read TGTGCCAGCAGCCAAGTTCCCGGGGTTGGCTACACCTTC.

The chain has TRBV28 and TRBJ1-5; 7 bases agree with TRBD1. The V gene end was trimmed by 6 bases and the J gene end by 6 bases; junction bases not matched to a gene: 5. Germline CDR1 reads MDHEN; CDR2 reads SYDVKM. The CDR3 sequence is 13 residues long. The CDR3 reads CASRDRTGQPQHF. DNA for the CDR3: TGTGCCAGCAGGGACAGGACCGGTCAGCCCCAGCATTTT. Using reference TRBV28 and TRBJ1-5 for the parts outside the CDR3, the full variable domain is DVKVTQSSRYLVKRTGEKVFLECVQDMDHENMFWYRQDPGLGLRLIYFSYDVKMKEKGDIPEGYSVSREKKERFSLILESASTNQTSMYLCASRDRTGQPQHFGDGTRLSIL.

The V and J genes are TRBV28 and TRBJ1-5; 9 bases agree with TRBD1. The germline V gene encodes CDR1 MDHEN and CDR2 SYDVKM. This CDR3 region has 15 residues. Trimming at V came to 5 bases and at J to 6 bases, leaving 8 bases not matched to a gene. CDR3 DNA: TGTGCCAGCAGTGTCACGGGACAGGGTAGTCAGCCCCAGCATTTT. Amino acid sequence: CASSVTGQGSQPQHF.

The chain combines TRBV7-2 with TRBJ1-1; no clear D. The CDR3 spans 14 residues. Trimming removed 1 base at V and 6 bases at J, with 12 bases between. CDR1 SGHTA and CDR2 FQGNSA come from the germline V gene. The CDR3 DNA reads TGTGCCAGCAGCTTAGAGCGGGGTAGAGCTGAAGCTTTCTTT. Protein product: CASSLERGRAEAFF. Filled out from reference TRBV7-2 and TRBJ1-1, the complete variable domain reads GAGVSQSPSNKVTEKGKDVELRCDPISGHTALYWYRQSLGQGLEFLIYFQGNSAPDKSGLPSDRFSAERTGGSVSTLTIQRTQQEDSAVYLCASSLERGRAEAFFGQGTRLTVV.

This chain uses TRBV10-3 with TRBJ1-1, with D perhaps matching TRBD1 (5 bases). The length of the CDR3 is 15 residues. Trimming pared 6 bases from V and 4 bases from J, leaving 18 bases between. Germline V gene data show CDR1 as ENHRY and CDR2 as SYGVKD. CDR3 sequence (DNA): TGTGCCATCAGAGAACCCTTTCAGGGCGGCACTGAAGCTTTCTTT. Translation: CAIREPFQGGTEAFF.

This chain connects TRBV7-3 to TRBJ2-1, with a tentative D call TRBD2 (5 bases). The CDR3 length is 13 residues. Trimming stripped 3 bases from V and 7 bases from J, with 10 bases between. The germline CDR1 and CDR2 sequences are SGHTA and FQGTGA. The CDR3 DNA is TGTGCCAGCAGCTTTTCTGGAGGTAATGAGCAGTTCTTC. Translating gives CASSFSGGNEQFF. Filled out from reference TRBV7-3 and TRBJ2-1, the complete variable domain reads GAGVSQTPSNKVTEKGKYVELRCDPISGHTALYWYRQSLGQGPEFLIYFQGTGAADDSGLPNDRFFAVRPEGSVSTLKIQRTERGDSAVYLCASSFSGGNEQFFGPGTRLTVL.

This chain joins TRBV21-1 and TRBJ2-2. TRBV21-1 is shown as a pseudogene. The CDR3 covers 16 residues. For the CDR3, the DNA is TGTGCCAGCAGCAAAAACGCCGGAATCAACACCGGGGAGCTGTTTTTT. It is translated as CASSKNAGINTGELFF.

The chain recombines TRBV28 with TRBJ2-7, with no clear D. Looked up from germline, CDR1 is MDHEN and CDR2 is SYDVKM. The V end was cut by 2 bases, the J end by 4 bases, with 15 bases between. This CDR3 contains 15 residues. CDR3 region: CASSLGLYQMYEQYF. DNA of the CDR3: TGTGCCAGCAGTTTAGGGTTATACCAGATGTACGAGCAGTACTTC.

The sample holds one count of this clone. V and J are TRBV19 and TRBJ1-1, with 9 bases aligning to TRBD1. CDR3 length: 13 amino acids. Germline V gene sequence: CDR1 LNHDA, CDR2 SQIVND (reference sequence). V lost 3 bases, J lost 11 bases, and 7 bases stayed unmatched. The CDR3 nucleotides are TGTGCCAGTAGTATGGGGGACAGGGTGAATGCTTTCTTT. Amino acid sequence: CASSMGDRVNAFF.

V and J are TRBV4-1 and TRBJ2-3; tentatively, D is TRBD2 (5 bases). V was shortened by 0 bases and J by 0 bases, with 16 bases between the two germline ends. Per germline, CDR1 MGHRA and CDR2 YSYEKL. This CDR3 contains 18 residues. As DNA, the CDR3 is TGCGCCAGCAGCCAAGACGCTAGCCGCGCTATGAGCACAGATACGCAGTATTTT. Protein sequence: CASSQDASRAMSTDTQYF.

The chain couples TRBV19 to TRBJ1-2; TRBD1 matches at 9 bases. Trimming at V came to 5 bases and at J to 4 bases, leaving 5 bases not matched to a gene. CDR1 LNHDA and CDR2 SQIVND come from the germline V gene (reference sequence). The CDR3 extends over 14 amino acids. The CDR3 DNA follows: TGTGCCAGTAGTGAGGGACAGGGTCTCTATGGCTACACCTTC. This codes for CASSEGQGLYGYTF.

The V gene is TRBV18, the J gene TRBJ1-1; no definite D call. The V gene's germline CDR1 is KGHSH and CDR2 LQKENI. The CDR3 is 15 residues long. Trimming pared 5 bases from V and 5 bases from J, leaving 18 bases between. DNA of the CDR3: TGTGCCAGCTCAATGGCCGGGCAACTTGGGACTGAAGCTTTCTTT. Amino acids: CASSMAGQLGTEAFF. Variable domain in full (rest from reference TRBV18 and TRBJ1-1): NAGVMQNPRHLVRRRGQEARLRCSPMKGHSHVYWYRQLPEEGLKFMVYLQKENIIDESGMPKERFSAEFPKEGPSILRIQQVVRGDSAAYFCASSMAGQLGTEAFFGQGTRLTVV.

J is TRBJ1-5 and V is TRBV12-3 or TRBV12-4; D is unclear. The CDR3 covers 13 residues. With 0 bases removed from V and 9 bases from J, the gap between germline ends came to 9 bases. In DNA, the CDR3 is TGTGCCAGCAGTTTAGCCGCGGGAAGGCCCCAGCATTTT. It translates to CASSLAAGRPQHF.

A few counts support this clone. The V gene is TRBV5-1, the J gene TRBJ1-5; D may be TRBD1 (5 bases). With 0 bases removed from V and 6 bases from J, the gap between germline ends came to 7 bases. This CDR3 spans 13 amino acids. Per the germline V gene, CDR1 is SGHRS and CDR2 is YFSETQ. In nucleotides, the CDR3 is TGCGCCAGCAGCTTGGAAGGGGTTCAGCCCCAGCATTTT. Amino acids: CASSLEGVQPQHF.